Each of the 32 T cell receptor beta chains below was sequenced from the same sample in a study of tumor and adjacent non-tumor tissue in lung cancer. No cell sorting was done before RNA was extracted from the tissue. The normal lung tissue was taken more than 3 cm from the tumor edge. TCRbeta libraries were built with three rounds of nested PCR, modified from ARM-PCR. Using its own MiXCR run on the multiplex PCR reads, TCRdb lists one record per CDR3 protein. Here the sample spans some 99,000 distinct CDR3 sequences, 62% being singletons. Material for sequencing was distant non-tumor lung tissue. Receptors were obtained from a man in his 60s with non-small cell lung cancer.

As to this clonotype: Germline is not matched at one junction end, which may reflect a read error. The chain joins TRBV11-3 to TRBJ2-1, with D possibly being TRBD1 (5 bases). The CDR3 runs to 16 residues. Germline V gene sequence: CDR1 SGHNT, CDR2 YENEEA. CDR3 loop: CASSPQGGQDYNEQFF. CDR3 DNA: TGTGCAAGCAGCCCCCAGGGTGGCCAAGACTACAATGAGCAGTTCTTC.

This clonotype was counted a few times. The chain joins TRBV5-8 to TRBJ2-1; 9 bases are a match to TRBD2. The CDR3 sequence is 14 residues long. Germline V gene lookup returns CDR1 SGHTS and CDR2 YDEGEE. With V trimmed by 2 bases and J by 8 bases, 5 bases remained unmatched. The CDR3 is CASSLRRGGDEQFF. The CDR3 bases are TGTGCCAGCAGCTTAAGGCGGGGGGGCGATGAGCAGTTCTTC.

The rearrangement uses TRBV30 and TRBJ2-3; TRBD2 agrees at 16 bases. The germline gives CDR1 GTSNPN, CDR2 SVGIG (reference sequence). The CDR3 length is 15 residues. J gave up 2 bases and V 8 bases, and 4 bases lay outside the gene matches. CDR3 loop: CARGLAGGNTDTQYF. Written as DNA, the CDR3 is TGTGCCCGGGGACTAGCGGGAGGGAACACAGATACGCAGTATTTT. Supplemented by reference TRBV30 and TRBJ2-3, the full variable domain reads SQTIHQWPATLVQPVGSPLSLECTVEGTSNPNLYWYRQAAGRGLQLLFYSVGIGQISSEVPQNLSASRPQDRQFILSSKKLLLSDSGFYLCARGLAGGNTDTQYFGPGTRLTVL.

About this clonotype: One junction end disagrees with the germline gene, perhaps due to a read error. The chain has TRBV5-5 and TRBJ1-5, with D tentatively TRBD1 (6 bases). The CDR3 runs to 16 residues. Germline V gene lookup returns CDR1 SGHKS and CDR2 YYEKEE (reference sequence). In nucleotides, the CDR3 is TGTGCCAGCAGCTTACAGGACAGTTTTCGGGGTCAGTCCCAGCATTTT. It is translated as CASSLQDSFRGQSQHF.

Note on this clonotype: A junction boundary mismatches the germline segment, possibly from a read error. J is TRBJ1-2 and V is TRBV6-5; D may be TRBD1 (6 bases). The CDR3 contains 13 residues. Germline-derived CDR1 and CDR2 are MNHEY and SVGAGI. The CDR3 DNA sequence: TGTGCGAGCAGTCTACAGGGTAGTAAGGGCTACACGTTC. Protein: CASSLQGSKGYTF.

The chain is built from TRBV6-5 and TRBJ2-3, with a possible D match to TRBD1 (6 bases). CDR1 is MNHEY, CDR2 SVGAGI, per germline. This CDR3 has 14 residues. Trimming removed 6 bases at V and 2 bases at J, with 12 bases between. CDR3 bases: TGTGCCAGCAGCACAACAGGGATCACAGATACGCAGTATTTT. Protein: CASSTTGITDTQYF.

This chain connects TRBV29-1 to TRBJ2-2, with a possible D match to TRBD1 (7 bases). Germline CDR1 and CDR2: SQVTM and ANQGSEA. Trimming took off 4 bases at V and 5 bases at J, with 14 bases between the two ends. This CDR3 is 14 amino acids long. The CDR3: CSVGWTGGTGELFF. CDR3 in DNA: TGCAGCGTTGGTTGGACAGGAGGGACCGGGGAGCTGTTTTTT.

Of note for this clonotype: One end of the junction varies from germline; a read error may be responsible. The chain has TRBV5-1 and TRBJ1-1, with 7 bases that match TRBD1. The germline gives CDR1 SGHRS, CDR2 YFSETQ. There are 18 residues in the CDR3. The chain's CDR3 is CASSPLGQSVPTNTEASF. The CDR3 nucleotides read TGCGCCAGCAGCCCTTTGGGACAGTCCGTTCCTACGAACACTGAAGCTTCCTTT.

Regarding this clonotype: A read error is likely, as this CDR3 ends without the conserved phenylalanine or tryptophan. The chain recombines TRBV30 with TRBJ1-4, with a possible D match to TRBD1 (5 bases). Germline loops: CDR1 GTSNPN, CDR2 SVGIG (reference sequence). The ends were cut back, 1 base at V and 7 bases at J, with 16 bases in the middle. This CDR3 has 15 residues. The CDR3 region has the DNA TGTGCCTGGAGTGGATTCGTGGTCGGGACTGAAAAACTGTTTTCT. It specifies CAWSGFVVGTEKLFS.

Concerning this clonotype: The junction does not match germline at one end; this may be a read error. The gene calls are TRBV12-3 or TRBV12-4 and TRBJ2-6, with D possibly TRBD1 on 5 matching bases. This CDR3 contains 13 residues. The CDR3 spells CTSSFPGANVLSF. CDR3 nucleotide sequence: TGTACCAGCAGTTTCCCTGGGGCCAACGTCCTGAGTTTC.

There are many counts of this clonotype. The chain combines TRBV29-1 with TRBJ1-1; TRBD1 agrees at 8 bases. CDR1 is SQVTM and CDR2 is ANQGSEA in the germline V gene. J gave up 5 bases and V 7 bases, and 3 bases lay outside the gene matches. This CDR3 is 11 amino acids long. The chain's CDR3 is CSAYRGTEAFF. The CDR3 bases are TGCAGCGCGTACAGGGGGACTGAAGCTTTCTTT. Based on the CDR3 plus reference TRBV29-1 and TRBJ1-1, the full variable domain is SAVISQKPSRDICQRGTSLTIQCQVDSQVTMMFWYRQQPGQSLTLIATANQGSEATYESGFVIDKFPISRPNLTFSTLTVSNMSPEDSSIYLCSAYRGTEAFFGQGTRLTVV.

In its sample, this clonotype was seen a few times. The chain carries TRBV18 and TRBJ2-4, with D uncertain. Trimming removed 1 base at V and 0 bases at J, with 7 bases between. This CDR3 is built from 15 residues. Germline V gene data show CDR1 as KGHSH and CDR2 as LQKENI. For the CDR3, the DNA is TGTGCCAGCTCACCACGGCACGAAGCCAAAAACATTCAGTACTTC. Protein: CASSPRHEAKNIQYF. The full variable domain, with the rest looked up from reference TRBV18 and TRBJ2-4, is NAGVMQNPRHLVRRRGQEARLRCSPMKGHSHVYWYRQLPEEGLKFMVYLQKENIIDESGMPKERFSAEFPKEGPSILRIQQVVRGDSAAYFCASSPRHEAKNIQYFGAGTRLSVL.

To note about this clonotype: One end of the junction fails to match germline, which may point to a read error. The gene calls are TRBV11-2 and TRBJ2-5, with 8 bases matching TRBD2. CDR1 SGHAT and CDR2 FQNNGV come from the germline V gene. The CDR3 is made up of 18 amino acids. Written as DNA, the CDR3 is TGTGCCAGCAGCTTATTTAAGGGCAGCGGGGGTAGCCAAGAGATCCAGTACTTC. It codes for CASSLFKGSGGSQEIQYF.

On this clonotype itself: At one end, the junction sequence differs from germline, possibly due to a read error. The V gene is TRBV10-1, the J gene TRBJ1-1; no definite D call. CDR3 length: 15 amino acids. CDR1 is WNHNN, CDR2 SYGVQD, per germline (reference sequence). CDR3 sequence (DNA): TGCACCAGCAGTGAGTCCGCTTATCAGAACACTGAAGCTTTCTTT. Translation: CTSSESAYQNTEAFF.

Only a few counts were recorded for this clonotype. Germline is not matched at one junction end, which may reflect a read error. The CDR3 is CVSSPQDRGEQYF. The CDR3 DNA is TGCGTCAGCAGCCCACAGGATAGGGGCGAGCAGTACTTC. The chain recombines TRBV5-1 with TRBJ2-7; D may be TRBD1 (5 bases). The CDR3 contains 13 residues. Per germline, CDR1 SGHRS and CDR2 YFSETQ.

This clonotype showed up many times. The chain links TRBV20-1 to TRBJ1-1; no definite D call. V lost 0 bases to trimming and J lost 10 bases, with 18 bases between them. Germline-derived CDR1 and CDR2 are DFQATT and SNEGSKA (reference sequence). This CDR3 region has 14 residues. This CDR3 is CSARDFRRSGGAFF. As DNA, the CDR3 is TGCAGTGCTAGAGATTTTAGGAGATCCGGTGGAGCTTTCTTT.

The V call is TRBV2, the J call TRBJ2-7; D unresolved. Looked up from germline, CDR1 is SNHLY and CDR2 is FYNNEI. The CDR3 contains 14 residues. Between the trimmed V and J ends, which lost 6 bases and 4 bases, there was a span of 16 bases. CDR3 DNA sequence: TGTGCCAGCAGCTTCCCTCTCTTTAGATACGAGCAGTACTTC. This encodes CASSFPLFRYEQYF.

Points on this clonotype: A junction boundary mismatches the germline segment, possibly from a read error. The gene calls are TRBV12-3 or TRBV12-4 and TRBJ2-3; possibly TRBD1 or TRBD2 for D (6 bases each). This CDR3 is built from 16 residues. CDR3 sequence reads: CDSGLGGGMFADTQYF. CDR3 in DNA: TGTGACAGCGGGTTGGGGGGCGGGATGTTTGCAGATACGCAGTATTTT.

A few counts support this clonotype. This chain joins TRBV20-1 and TRBJ2-3; 10 bases map to TRBD1. With 6 bases clipped from V and 4 bases from J, the junction kept 10 bases outside the gene matches. This CDR3 has 15 amino acids. Germline V gene data show CDR1 as DFQATT and CDR2 as SNEGSKA (reference sequence). The CDR3: CSARQGATFADTQYF. The CDR3 DNA reads TGCAGTGCAAGACAGGGGGCGACCTTTGCAGATACGCAGTATTTT.

About this clonotype: A much larger clone differs from this one at a single base, so this may be a read error. V gene TRBV6-6 combines with J gene TRBJ1-1; D perhaps matches TRBD1 (5 bases). Germline values: CDR1 MNHNY, CDR2 SVGAGI (reference sequence). CDR3 length: 12 amino acids. The CDR3 DNA follows: TGTACCAGCAGTGCAGGGAGCACTGAAGCTTTCTTT. It encodes CTSSAGSTEAFF.

A word on this clonotype: Compared with germline, one end of the junction differs, possibly owing to a read error. The genes are TRBV6-2 or TRBV6-3 and TRBJ2-3; D gene unclear. This CDR3 comprises 15 residues. Germline V gene lookup returns CDR1 MNHEY and CDR2 SVGEGT. CDR3 region: CPSSCSMDTADTQYF. The CDR3 DNA reads TGTCCCAGCAGTTGCTCGATGGATACCGCAGATACGCAGTATTTT.

On this clonotype: Because it lacks the conserved phenylalanine or tryptophan at the end, this CDR3 is likely a read error. The chain joins TRBV29-1 to TRBJ1-5, with 8 bases lining up with TRBD1. Germline loops: CDR1 SQVTM, CDR2 ANQGSEA. This CDR3 contains 14 residues. The DNA for the CDR3 is TGCAGCGTAGCAGGGGGCGTTGGCAATCAGCTCCAGCATCTT. Its protein is CSVAGGVGNQLQHL.

The chain has TRBV11-2 and TRBJ1-5; possible D gene TRBD1, 5 bases. The V gene lost 3 bases and the J gene lost 4 bases, with 16 bases spanning the gap. This CDR3 contains 16 residues. Germline V gives CDR1 SGHAT, CDR2 FQNNGV. In DNA, the CDR3 is TGTGCCAGCAGCTTCGGGACGATAGGTAGGAATCAGCCCCAGCATTTT. Its translation: CASSFGTIGRNQPQHF.

The chain links TRBV11-3 to TRBJ1-1; the D is unclear. CDR1 SGHNT and CDR2 YENEEA come from the germline V gene. V was trimmed by 3 bases and J by 11 bases, leaving 25 bases between them. CDR3 size: 16 residues. The CDR3, as DNA: TGTGCCAGCAGCTTCAAGGCGGAGGCTTTGAGAGTGGAGGCTTTCTTT. It is translated as CASSFKAEALRVEAFF.

This clonotype was observed at least ten times. J is TRBJ2-3 and V is TRBV6-5, with 11 bases lining up with TRBD2. CDR1 is MNHEY, CDR2 SVGAGI, per germline. The CDR3 consists of 17 residues. Losses at the gene ends were 0 bases for V and 2 bases for J; bases not matched to a gene: 4. The CDR3 nucleotides are TGTGCCAGCAGTTACTCAGGACTAGCGGGTCACACAGATACGCAGTATTTT. Translating gives CASSYSGLAGHTDTQYF.

To note about this clonotype: A read error may produce the germline difference seen at one junction end. V gene TRBV11-3 combines with J gene TRBJ2-2; D unclear. The CDR3 sequence is 15 residues long. Germline V gives CDR1 SGHNT, CDR2 YENEEA. CDR3 region: CASSRTWVATRELFF. The CDR3 DNA is TGTGCCAGCAGTCGGACGTGGGTGGCCACCAGGGAGCTGTTTTTT. Combining the CDR3 with reference TRBV11-3 and TRBJ2-2 gives the whole variable domain EAGVVQSPRYKIIEKKQPVAFWCNPISGHNTLYWYLQNLGQGPELLIRYENEEAVDDSQLPKDRFSAERLKGVDSTLKIQPAELGDSAVYLCASSRTWVATRELFFGEGSRLTVL.

Turning to this clonotype: A single base separates this from a much larger clone, so it may be a read error. The chain employs TRBV5-4 and TRBJ2-2; weak D call: TRBD2 (5 bases). This CDR3 contains 16 residues. Germline CDR1 SGHNT, CDR2 YYREEE (reference sequence). CDR3 sequence: CASSFRRPTNTGELCF. DNA of the CDR3: TGTGCCAGCAGCTTTCGCAGACCGACGAACACCGGGGAGCTGTGTTTT.

A few counts support this clonotype. The rearrangement uses TRBV6-1 and TRBJ2-3; perhaps D is TRBD1 or TRBD2 (5 bases each). This CDR3 has 13 residues. Germline V gene lookup returns CDR1 MNHNS and CDR2 SASEGT. V shed 10 bases and J shed 4 bases, with 15 bases lying between them. CDR3 loop: CATRDDFADTQYF. CDR3 nucleotides: TGTGCCACCCGGGACGACTTCGCAGATACGCAGTATTTT.

Worth noting for this clonotype: The junction departs from the called germline gene at one end, perhaps through a read error. The chain has TRBV12-3 or TRBV12-4 and TRBJ1-1; 7 bases align to TRBD1. This CDR3 is built from 13 residues. The CDR3: CVSSYDRDTEAFF. CDR3 DNA sequence: TGTGTCAGCAGTTATGACAGGGACACTGAAGCTTTCTTT.

In its sample, this clonotype was seen a few times. In nucleotides, the CDR3 is TGCAGTGCTAGAGCCGGGCCCACGATTAAAAATGAGCAGTTCTTC. Translating it yields CSARAGPTIKNEQFF. The rearrangement links TRBV20-1 to TRBJ2-1; no clear D gene. The CDR3 covers 15 residues. Trimming stripped 1 base from V and 7 bases from J, with 17 bases between. Looked up from germline, CDR1 is DFQATT and CDR2 is SNEGSKA (reference sequence).

In regard to this clonotype: One junction end does not reproduce the germline sequence, and a read error may be involved. This chain joins TRBV11-2 and TRBJ2-3; 8 bases match TRBD2. The CDR3 is 15 residues long. Per the germline V gene, CDR1 is SGHAT and CDR2 is FQNNGV. CDR3 sequence reads: CASSLGGGLTDTRYF. CDR3 DNA: TGTGCCAGCAGCTTAGGCGGGGGGCTCACAGATACGCGGTATTTT.

J is TRBJ2-2 and V is TRBV11-3; D may be TRBD2 (6 bases). This CDR3 has 14 residues. Germline-derived CDR1 and CDR2 are SGHNT and YENEEA. Deletions cut 5 bases from V and 13 bases from J, with 20 bases between. In nucleotides, the CDR3 is TGTGCCAGCAGCCCCGAGGAGCTCATCGGGAGGCTGTTTTTT. Translation gives CASSPEELIGRLFF.